Below are 31 T cell receptor beta chains sequenced from a single sample in a study of blood T cell repertoires in COVID-19. Using immunoSEQ multiplex PCR, the repertoire was profiled, and TCRdb retains in-frame clones only, with some absent. The sample records about 180,000 clones, around four fifths being singletons. The material sequenced was peripheral blood. These receptors were obtained from a man in his 70s with active or convalescent COVID-19.

The chain is built from TRBV7-2 and TRBJ2-5; the match to TRBD2 covers 7 bases. Germline V gives CDR1 SGHTA, CDR2 FQGNSA. The CDR3 covers 16 residues. V gave up 5 bases and J gave up 5 bases; unmatched junction bases: 14. This chain's CDR3 is CASSPRLGGGEETQYF. As DNA, the CDR3 is TGTGCCAGCAGCCCCCGGCTGGGCGGGGGAGAGGAGACCCAGTACTTC.

The genes are TRBV29-1 and TRBJ1-1, with 9 bases matching TRBD1. Germline V gene data show CDR1 as SQVTM and CDR2 as ANQGSEA. The CDR3 spans 14 residues. After removal of 3 bases from V and 1 base from J, the junction contained 3 bases not matched to a gene. The CDR3 DNA reads as TGCAGCGTTGACCACAGGGGGCCGAACACTGAAGCTTTCTTT. The encoded protein is CSVDHRGPNTEAFF.

This clone was seen once. V usage is TRBV30 and J usage is TRBJ1-2; 11 bases are a match to TRBD1. This CDR3 has 13 residues. The V gene's germline CDR1 is GTSNPN and CDR2 SVGIG (reference sequence). V trimming: 7 bases; J trimming: 6 bases; junction bases outside the gene matches: 7. The CDR3 sequence: CASDRGLIDGYTF. The CDR3 nucleotides read TGTGCCTCGGACAGGGGGCTAATCGATGGCTACACCTTC.

The rearrangement joins TRBV30 to TRBJ1-5; maybe TRBD1 (6 bases). Germline V gives CDR1 GTSNPN, CDR2 SVGIG (reference sequence). The V and J ends lost 5 bases and 3 bases respectively, with 14 bases between them. CDR3 size: 14 residues. The DNA of the CDR3 is TGTGCCTGGGGACTTCAGGGGCTCAATCAGCCCCAGCATTTT. Amino acids: CAWGLQGLNQPQHF.

The V call is TRBV4-1, the J call TRBJ1-1; D possibly corresponds to TRBD1 (5 bases). V was trimmed by 0 bases and J by 4 bases, leaving 18 bases between them. The CDR3 has 17 amino acids. Germline values: CDR1 MGHRA, CDR2 YSYEKL. CDR3: CASSQDLDRGIVTEAFF. The CDR3 DNA is TGCGCCAGCAGCCAAGACTTGGACCGGGGGATAGTCACTGAAGCTTTCTTT.

This rearrangement joins TRBV27 to TRBJ1-2, with 9 positions matching TRBD1. The CDR3 is 13 amino acids. CDR1 and CDR2 (germline): MNHEY, SMNVEV (reference sequence). V lost 3 bases to trimming and J lost 9 bases; unmatched junction nucleotides: 5. The CDR3 region is CASSFRDRESYTF. CDR3 in DNA: TGTGCCAGCAGTTTCCGGGACAGGGAGAGCTACACCTTC.

This clone was detected only a few times. The rearrangement uses TRBV18 and TRBJ2-3; 7 bases are shared with TRBD2. The V gene end was trimmed by 2 bases and the J gene end by 4 bases; junction bases not matched to a gene: 9. Germline-derived CDR1 and CDR2 are KGHSH and LQKENI. The CDR3 has 16 residues. The CDR3 reads CASSPWTGGPPDTQYF. The CDR3 DNA reads TGTGCCAGCTCACCATGGACGGGAGGCCCCCCAGATACGCAGTATTTT.

The chain uses TRBV19 and TRBJ1-2; tentative D call: TRBD1 (5 bases). CDR1 LNHDA and CDR2 SQIVND come from the germline V gene (reference sequence). Trimming stripped 3 bases from V and 5 bases from J, with 19 bases between. The CDR3 totals 16 residues. The CDR3 DNA sequence: TGTGCCAGTAGTATCTTCGGGCAAGAGAAGGGGTATGGCTACACCTTC. As protein: CASSIFGQEKGYGYTF.

This clone has only one observation. The J gene is TRBJ1-6, the V gene TRBV3-1 (or the pseudogene TRBV3-2), with TRBD1 matching over 7 bases. V lost 10 bases to trimming and J lost 2 bases; unmatched junction nucleotides: 2. The CDR3 covers 13 residues. CDR1 LGHDT and CDR2 YNNKEL come from the germline V gene (reference sequence). The CDR3 DNA reads TGTGCCACGAGGGGGCCCTATAATTCACCCCTCCACTTT. Translated, it gives CATRGPYNSPLHF.

The chain employs TRBV6-5 and TRBJ1-1; no reliable D call. The germline V gene has CDR1 MNHEY and CDR2 SVGAGI. This CDR3 has 13 residues. V was pared by 7 bases and J by 1 base, with 10 bases between. CDR3 in amino acids: CASTTPGNTEAFF. The CDR3 DNA reads TGTGCCAGCACCACGCCCGGGAACACTGAAGCTTTCTTT.

This clone was observed a few times. The chain carries TRBV28 and TRBJ2-7, with D possibly being TRBD1 (7 bases). Per germline, CDR1 MDHEN and CDR2 SYDVKM. This CDR3 is built from 15 residues. V was trimmed by 5 bases and J by 3 bases, leaving 17 bases between them. In DNA form, the CDR3 reads TGTGCCAGCAGTCCAGGGGGGACAAGCATCTACGAGCAGTACTTC. This codes for CASSPGGTSIYEQYF. The full variable domain, its missing parts supplied by reference TRBV28 and TRBJ2-7, is DVKVTQSSRYLVKRTGEKVFLECVQDMDHENMFWYRQDPGLGLRLIYFSYDVKMKEKGDIPEGYSVSREKKERFSLILESASTNQTSMYLCASSPGGTSIYEQYFGPGTRLTVT.

The V call is TRBV5-6, the J call TRBJ1-3, with D possibly matching TRBD1 (6 bases). Per the germline V gene, CDR1 is SGHDT and CDR2 is YYEEEE. The CDR3 extends over 14 amino acids. Trimming stripped 4 bases from V and 8 bases from J, with 16 bases between. CDR3 protein: CASSIGQSSHTIYF. DNA for the CDR3: TGTGCCAGCAGCATAGGACAGAGTTCCCACACCATATATTTT.

The CDR3: CASSLLGAENEKLFF. CDR3 nucleotides: TGTGCCAGCTCACTCTTGGGGGCCGAAAATGAAAAACTGTTTTTT. The V call is TRBV18, the J call TRBJ1-4; D may be TRBD1 (6 bases). This CDR3 comprises 15 residues. Germline V gene lookup returns CDR1 KGHSH and CDR2 LQKENI. The germline V and J ends were trimmed by 4 bases and 5 bases, with 14 bases remaining between them.

This clone appeared a few times. The rearrangement joins TRBV18 to TRBJ2-3; 8 nucleotides line up with TRBD2. Germline V gene lookup returns CDR1 KGHSH and CDR2 LQKENI. CDR3 length: 16 residues. After removal of 1 base from V and 2 bases from J, the junction contained 5 bases not matched to a gene. CDR3 coding DNA: TGTGCCAGCTCACCACGGGAACTAGCGGACACAGATACGCAGTATTTT. Encoded protein: CASSPRELADTDTQYF.

The rearrangement links TRBV18 to TRBJ2-3; D is possibly TRBD2 (5 bases). The V gene's germline CDR1 is KGHSH and CDR2 LQKENI. Between the trimmed V and J ends, which lost 0 bases and 0 bases, there was a span of 10 bases. The CDR3 covers 16 residues. DNA for the CDR3: TGTGCCAGCTCACCACCGCTGCGGGTCAGCACAGATACGCAGTATTTT. Translating gives CASSPPLRVSTDTQYF.

This sequence joins TRBV13 and TRBJ1-1; TRBD1 aligns across 7 bases. Germline V gene data show CDR1 as PRHDT and CDR2 as FYEKMQ (reference sequence). The J segment lost 4 bases and the V segment lost 7 bases, leaving 9 bases of the junction unmatched. The CDR3 extends over 14 amino acids. This CDR3 is CASIQRGRSTEAFF. The CDR3 bases are TGTGCCAGCATCCAAAGGGGGCGAAGCACTGAAGCTTTCTTT.

V is TRBV14 and J is TRBJ1-1, with D maybe TRBD1 (5 bases). Trimming took 4 bases from V and 3 from J, leaving 9 bases between them. Per the germline V gene, CDR1 is SGHDN and CDR2 is FVKESK. CDR3 length: 13 amino acids. CDR3 protein: CASSPRGYTEAFF. CDR3 nucleotides: TGTGCCAGCAGCCCCCGGGGGTACACTGAAGCTTTCTTT.

This chain links TRBV9 with TRBJ2-5; D remains unclear. Germline CDR1 and CDR2: SGDLS and YYNGEE. CDR3 size: 13 residues. Trimming left V 0 bases short and J 1 base short, with 4 bases between. The CDR3 sequence: CASSVAFQETQYF. The CDR3 DNA is TGTGCCAGCAGCGTAGCGTTCCAAGAGACCCAGTACTTC.

The V and J genes are TRBV5-1 and TRBJ2-7; possibly TRBD2 for D (5 bases). The CDR3 is made up of 14 amino acids. V lost 6 bases and J 7 bases, leaving 20 bases between the germline ends. CDR1 is SGHRS and CDR2 is YFSETQ in the germline V gene. The DNA for the CDR3 is TGCGCCAGCACCCCTACCTCACGAGGGAAAGAGCAGTACTTC. It encodes CASTPTSRGKEQYF.

This chain links TRBV29-1 with TRBJ2-1; 7 bases fit TRBD1. Germline CDR1 and CDR2: SQVTM and ANQGSEA. The CDR3 totals 13 residues. This chain's CDR3 is CSSQGSSYNEQFF. The CDR3 DNA reads TGCAGTTCACAGGGGAGCTCCTACAATGAGCAGTTCTTC.

This clone appeared many times. This chain connects TRBV6-2 or TRBV6-3 to TRBJ1-2; D not certain. CDR1 and CDR2 (germline): MNHEY, SVGEGT. V was clipped by 6 bases and J by 7 bases, with 21 bases between them. There are 15 residues in the CDR3. This CDR3 is CASSPSGGHLGGYTF. The CDR3 DNA follows: TGTGCCAGCAGCCCATCCGGAGGGCACCTTGGTGGCTACACCTTC.

The V gene is TRBV5-6, the J gene TRBJ1-2, with 9 bases that match TRBD1. Per germline, CDR1 SGHDT and CDR2 YYEEEE. There are 13 residues in the CDR3. The ends lost 3 bases at V and 4 bases at J; junction bases unmatched: 1. The DNA of the CDR3 is TGTGCCAGCAGCTCGACAGGGGGCTATGGCTACACCTTC. Protein product: CASSSTGGYGYTF.

The V and J genes are TRBV5-1 and TRBJ2-3; possibly TRBD2 for D (6 bases). Germline CDR1 and CDR2: SGHRS and YFSETQ. The CDR3 is 17 amino acids. V was cut by 3 bases and J by 1 base, with 18 bases left in between. Here the CDR3 reads CASSSEPGRSGTDTQYF. CDR3 bases: TGCGCCAGCAGCTCGGAACCAGGGAGGTCGGGCACAGATACGCAGTATTTT.

The chain joins TRBV7-9 to TRBJ1-2, with 8 bases aligning to TRBD1. The V and J ends lost 4 bases and 4 bases, in that order; junction bases with no gene match: 8. CDR1 is SEHNR and CDR2 is FQNEAQ in the germline V gene (reference sequence). The CDR3 spans 15 residues. The CDR3: CASSSRDRYRYGYTF. CDR3 DNA: TGTGCCAGCAGCTCCCGGGACAGGTACCGCTATGGCTACACCTTC.

The rearrangement uses TRBV4-2 and TRBJ2-7, with 8 bases matching TRBD2. The CDR3 is 16 residues long. Germline CDR1 is LGHNA and CDR2 is YNFKEQ. Trimming cost V 1 base and J 2 bases; bases outside gene matches: 7. The CDR3 is CASSQVSSGGTYEQYF. The CDR3 coding sequence is TGTGCCAGCAGCCAAGTTTCGAGCGGGGGCACCTACGAGCAGTACTTC.

The chain links TRBV11-2 to TRBJ2-3; possibly TRBD2 for D (6 bases). Germline CDR1 is SGHAT and CDR2 is FQNNGV. The CDR3 is made up of 14 amino acids. Trimming pared 6 bases from V and 1 base from J, leaving 11 bases between. DNA for the CDR3: TGTGCCAGCAGTATTAGCGGTCGCACAGATACGCAGTATTTT. Translation: CASSISGRTDTQYF.

The gene calls are TRBV2 and TRBJ1-2; D remains unclear. The CDR3 length is 14 residues. Germline CDR1 is SNHLY and CDR2 is FYNNEI. V dropped 2 bases and J dropped 1 base, with 8 bases sitting between them. The CDR3 nucleotides are TGTGCCAGCAGTGAACAGCGGAATAACTATGGCTACACCTTC. Amino acids: CASSEQRNNYGYTF.

CDR3 bases: TGTGCCAGCAGGCCGGGGGACAGGGAGGTAGGCACTGAAGCTTTCTTT. Translating gives CASRPGDREVGTEAFF. The chain carries TRBV27 and TRBJ1-1; 9 bases fit TRBD1. This CDR3 has 16 amino acids. Per germline, CDR1 MNHEY and CDR2 SMNVEV (reference sequence). J was trimmed by 4 bases and V by 6 bases; bases with no gene match: 12.

This chain uses TRBV5-1 with TRBJ2-1; 8 nucleotides agree with TRBD2. This CDR3 spans 16 amino acids. The V and J ends lost 0 bases and 4 bases, in that order; junction bases with no gene match: 6. Germline-derived CDR1 and CDR2 are SGHRS and YFSETQ. The CDR3: CASSLVSGLEYNEQFF. The DNA for the CDR3 is TGCGCCAGCAGCTTGGTCTCGGGACTAGAGTACAATGAGCAGTTCTTC. Combining the CDR3 with reference TRBV5-1 and TRBJ2-1 gives the whole variable domain KAGVTQTPRYLIKTRGQQVTLSCSPISGHRSVSWYQQTPGQGLQFLFEYFSETQRNKGNFPGRFSGRQFSNSRSEMNVSTLELGDSALYLCASSLVSGLEYNEQFFGPGTRLTVL.

This rearrangement joins TRBV19 to TRBJ1-4; D possibly corresponds to TRBD1 (6 bases). This CDR3 is built from 16 residues. In germline, CDR1 is LNHDA, CDR2 SQIVND (reference sequence). Trimming cost V 0 bases and J 10 bases, with 18 bases left between them. The CDR3 here is CASSIDLTGQNGKLFF. The CDR3 DNA reads as TGTGCCAGTAGTATAGATCTGACAGGCCAAAACGGAAAACTGTTTTTT.

V gene TRBV25-1 combines with J gene TRBJ2-2; 10 bases are shared with TRBD2. CDR1 and CDR2 from the germline V gene are MGHDK and SYGVNS. The J segment lost 5 bases and the V segment lost 3 bases, leaving 9 bases of the junction unmatched. The CDR3 length is 17 residues. The DNA for the CDR3 is TGTGCCAGCAGTGACTTAGTTGGTAGCGGGAGGACCGGGGAGCTGTTTTTT. Amino acid sequence: CASSDLVGSGRTGELFF. The whole variable domain, remainder taken from reference TRBV25-1 and TRBJ2-2, is EADIYQTPRYLVIGTGKKITLECSQTMGHDKMYWYQQDPGMELHLIHYSYGVNSTEKGDLSSESTVSRIRTEHFPLTLESARPSHTSQYLCASSDLVGSGRTGELFFGEGSRLTVL.